Listed here are 24 T cell receptor beta chains from one sample, sequenced in a study of T cells expressing NK-cell markers. From its re-call of the 5' RACE reads, TCRdb lists each CDR3 protein once, without DNA. The sample includes some 450,000 distinct CDR3 sequences. Sequencing used blood T cells: a sorted CD56 or NKG2C T cell subset, CD4+ or CD8+ T cells, or bulk PBMC T cells (not recorded which). The receptors originated from a woman aged 18 to 75 in good health.

The chain joins TRBV14 to TRBJ1-6. The germline V gene has CDR1 SGHDN and CDR2 FVKESK. CDR3 size: 13 residues. CDR3 sequence reads: CASSQLGNSPLHF.

The chain uses TRBV5-6 and TRBJ1-2; the D gene TCRdb calls, TRBD1, cannot be checked with no DNA. Per the germline V gene, CDR1 is SGHDT and CDR2 is YYEEEE. The CDR3 is 12 amino acids. The CDR3 protein is CASRGTGGHYTF.

V usage is TRBV7-9 and J usage is TRBJ1-1; TCRdb proposes TRBD1, but this gene call is untestable without DNA. The V gene's germline CDR1 is SEHNR and CDR2 FQNEAQ (reference sequence). This CDR3 has 13 residues. The chain's CDR3 is CASSLPGATEAFF.

This chain links TRBV10-3 with TRBJ2-5; TCRdb proposes TRBD1, but this gene call is untestable without DNA. There are 13 residues in the CDR3. CDR1 is ENHRY, CDR2 SYGVKD, per germline. The CDR3 here is CATTGQVQETQYF.

This rearrangement joins TRBV6-1 to TRBJ2-7; the D call from TCRdb, TRBD1, cannot be confirmed without DNA. Germline V gene sequence: CDR1 MNHNS, CDR2 SASEGT. The CDR3 is 15 residues long. The chain's CDR3 is CAGTDTGGPRGEQYF.

The rearrangement joins TRBV10-2 to TRBJ2-4; the TRBD1 assignment by TCRdb is unverifiable without DNA. The CDR3 length is 17 residues. The V gene's germline CDR1 is WSHSY and CDR2 SAAADI. Here the CDR3 reads CASSERYRVEGRNIQYF.

CDR3 in amino acids: CAISEQESYNEQFF. The rearrangement uses TRBV10-3 and TRBJ2-1; no DNA is available, so the TRBD1 call from TCRdb remains unchecked. The germline gives CDR1 ENHRY, CDR2 SYGVKD. CDR3 size: 14 residues.

The chain carries TRBV19 and TRBJ1-5; TCRdb reports TRBD1, a call that lacks DNA to check it against. CDR1 LNHDA and CDR2 SQIVND come from the germline V gene (reference sequence). This CDR3 comprises 14 residues. The chain's CDR3 is CASTPGKRNQPQHF.

J is TRBJ2-1 and V is TRBV7-8; TCRdb's D call of TRBD2 is untestable without DNA. CDR1 and CDR2 (germline): SGHVS, FQNEAQ. The CDR3 has 15 amino acids. CDR3 region: CASSFRLAGENEQFF. Based on the CDR3 plus reference TRBV7-8 and TRBJ2-1, the full variable domain is GAGVSQSPRYKVAKRGQDVALRCDPISGHVSLFWYQQALGQGPEFLTYFQNEAQLDKSGLPSDRFFAERPEGSVSTLKIQRTQQEDSAVYLCASSFRLAGENEQFFGPGTRLTVL.

This chain connects TRBV28 to TRBJ2-7. This CDR3 contains 12 residues. Germline CDR1 is MDHEN and CDR2 is SYDVKM. The CDR3 sequence: CASSLQAYEQYF.

V is TRBV7-2 and J is TRBJ2-1. The CDR3 length is 12 residues. Germline CDR1 SGHTA, CDR2 FQGNSA. The CDR3 protein is CASSLSVVEQFF.

This chain connects TRBV11-1 to TRBJ2-1; TCRdb returns TRBD2, unconfirmable since there is no DNA. The CDR3 has 18 amino acids. The germline CDR1 and CDR2 sequences are SGHAT and FQDESV (reference sequence). This chain's CDR3 is CASSPGLAGGRAYNEQFF.

This chain joins TRBV29-1 and TRBJ2-2; TCRdb's D call, TRBD2, is unchecked because there is no DNA. The CDR3 covers 15 residues. Germline CDR1 SQVTM, CDR2 ANQGSEA. The CDR3 loop reads CSVGARRGNTGELFF.

The V and J genes are TRBV29-1 and TRBJ1-1. Per germline, CDR1 SQVTM and CDR2 ANQGSEA. The CDR3 loop spans 14 amino acids. The CDR3 region is CSVDSLTTNTEAFF.

The chain couples TRBV6-1 to TRBJ1-1; the D gene TCRdb calls, TRBD1, cannot be checked with no DNA. CDR1 and CDR2 (germline): MNHNS, SASEGT. This CDR3 region has 14 residues. CDR3 in amino acids: CASNPGTLSTEAFF.

CDR3 in amino acids: CASSLESNYGYTF. The genes are TRBV5-1 and TRBJ1-2. The germline gives CDR1 SGHRS, CDR2 YFSETQ. The CDR3 loop spans 13 amino acids.

The rearrangement links TRBV5-1 to TRBJ1-5; TCRdb names TRBD1, which stays unverified in the absence of DNA. Germline CDR1 reads SGHRS; CDR2 reads YFSETQ. The CDR3 has 18 amino acids. CDR3 loop: CASSSQHPGQYSNQPQHF.

The V and J genes are TRBV27 and TRBJ2-3; TCRdb picks TRBD2, but there is no DNA to check that call. This CDR3 is 16 amino acids long. CDR1 MNHEY and CDR2 SMNVEV come from the germline V gene (reference sequence). CDR3 loop: CASTGLAGLSTDTQYF.

The chain recombines TRBV11-2 with TRBJ2-3; the D call from TCRdb, TRBD1, cannot be confirmed without DNA. The CDR3 spans 14 residues. Germline values: CDR1 SGHAT, CDR2 FQNNGV. The CDR3 reads CASSLRGPRDTQYF.

The chain has TRBV7-2 and TRBJ2-1; the D call from TCRdb, TRBD2, cannot be confirmed without DNA. This CDR3 region has 15 residues. The germline V gene encodes CDR1 SGHTA and CDR2 FQGNSA. Here the CDR3 reads CASSSSGRAVDEQFF.

The chain uses TRBV20-1 and TRBJ2-1; TCRdb proposes TRBD1, but this gene call is untestable without DNA. This CDR3 comprises 13 residues. The germline gives CDR1 DFQATT, CDR2 SNEGSKA (reference sequence). The CDR3 reads CSAGAGKGSEQFF.

The chain has TRBV29-1 and TRBJ2-2; TCRdb indicates TRBD2, and absent DNA this call remains unverified. The CDR3 is 14 amino acids. Germline values: CDR1 SQVTM, CDR2 ANQGSEA. CDR3: CSVDDGGYTGELFF.

This chain links TRBV4-3 with TRBJ2-1; TCRdb's D gene call, TRBD1, goes unchecked for lack of DNA. Germline loops: CDR1 LGHNA, CDR2 YSLEER. The CDR3 totals 14 residues. The CDR3 sequence is CASSKNRVRNEQFF.

This chain uses TRBV12-3 or TRBV12-4 with TRBJ1-1; TCRdb proposes TRBD1, but this gene call is untestable without DNA. The CDR3 totals 15 residues. CDR3 protein: CASSRGDRGRGEAFF.